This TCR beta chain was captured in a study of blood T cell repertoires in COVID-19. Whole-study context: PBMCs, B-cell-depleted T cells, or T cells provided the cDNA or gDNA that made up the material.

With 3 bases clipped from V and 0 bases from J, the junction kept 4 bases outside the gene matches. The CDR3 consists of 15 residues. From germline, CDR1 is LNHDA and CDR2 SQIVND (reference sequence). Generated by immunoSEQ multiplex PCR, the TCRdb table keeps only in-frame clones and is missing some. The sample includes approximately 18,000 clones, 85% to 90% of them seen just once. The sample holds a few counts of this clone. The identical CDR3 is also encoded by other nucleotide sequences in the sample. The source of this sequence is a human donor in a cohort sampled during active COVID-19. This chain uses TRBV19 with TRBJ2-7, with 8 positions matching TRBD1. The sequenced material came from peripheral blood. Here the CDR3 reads CASSIGQGLSYEQYF. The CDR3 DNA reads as TGTGCCAGTAGTATCGGACAGGGCCTCTCCTACGAGCAGTACTTC.